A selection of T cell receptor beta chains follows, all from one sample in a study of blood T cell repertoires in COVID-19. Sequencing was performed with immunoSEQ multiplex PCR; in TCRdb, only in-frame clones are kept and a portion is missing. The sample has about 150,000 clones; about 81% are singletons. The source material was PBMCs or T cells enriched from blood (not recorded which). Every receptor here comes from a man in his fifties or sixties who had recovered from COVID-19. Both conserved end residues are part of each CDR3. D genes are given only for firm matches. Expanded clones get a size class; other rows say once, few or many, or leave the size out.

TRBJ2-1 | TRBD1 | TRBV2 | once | TGTGCCAGCAGTGTATGGGGGACAGGGGGCAATGAGCAGTTCTTC | CASSVWGTGGNEQFF
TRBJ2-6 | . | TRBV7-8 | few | TGTGCCAGCTCAGCGGGTCTCCTAGGGGCCAACGTCCTGACTTTC | CASSAGLLGANVLTF
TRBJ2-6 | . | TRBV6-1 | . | TGTGCCAGCAGTGATTTGGGGAGCGGGGCCAACGTCCTGACTTTC | CASSDLGSGANVLTF
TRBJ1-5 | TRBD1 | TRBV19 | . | TGTGCCAGTAGTGGACAGGGGGGAAAGAATCAGCCCCAGCATTTT | CASSGQGGKNQPQHF
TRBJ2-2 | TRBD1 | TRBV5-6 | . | TGTGCCAGCAGTTTAGGGACAGGGGGCATGGACACCGGGGAGCTGTTTTTT | CASSLGTGGMDTGELFF
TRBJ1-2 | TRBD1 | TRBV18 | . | TGTGCCAGCTCACCGGACGGGGACAGGGGAGTTTATGGCTACACCTTC | CASSPDGDRGVYGYTF
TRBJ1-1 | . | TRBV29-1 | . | TGCAGCGTTGACTCGGGTCCCTACATGAACACTGAAGCTTTCTTT | CSVDSGPYMNTEAFF
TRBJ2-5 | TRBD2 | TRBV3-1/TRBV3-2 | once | TGTGCCAGCAGCCAAGTAGGACTAGCGGGGGGGCCTGAAGAGACCCAGTACTTC | CASSQVGLAGGPEETQYF
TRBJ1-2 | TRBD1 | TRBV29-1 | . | TGCAGCGTTGTGACAGGGAACTATGGCTACACCTTC | CSVVTGNYGYTF
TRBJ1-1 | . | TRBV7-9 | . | TGTGCCAGCAGCTTATTGGTGACAGTGAGTACTGAAGCTTTCTTT | CASSLLVTVSTEAFF
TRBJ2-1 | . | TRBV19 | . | TGTGCCAGTAGTACTCAGATCGATGAGCAGTTCTTC | CASSTQIDEQFF
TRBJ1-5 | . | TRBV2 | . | TGTGCCAGCAGTGCAGGGATCAATCAGCCCCAGCATTTT | CASSAGINQPQHF
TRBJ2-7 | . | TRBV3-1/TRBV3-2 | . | TGTGCCAGCAGCCAAGTTTCAGGACAGCCCTACGAGCAGTACTTC | CASSQVSGQPYEQYF
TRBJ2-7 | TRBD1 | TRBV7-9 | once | TGTGCCAGCAGCTCGGGACAGGGTAACGAGCAGTACTTC | CASSSGQGNEQYF
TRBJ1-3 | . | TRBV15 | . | TGTGCCACCAGCAGCATACAGGGAAACACCATATATTTT | CATSSIQGNTIYF
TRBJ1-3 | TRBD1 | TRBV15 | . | TGTGCCACCAGCAGGGACAGGGCTGGAAACACCATATATTTT | CATSRDRAGNTIYF
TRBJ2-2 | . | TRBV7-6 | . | TGTGCCAGCAGCGGTCAACCGGGGAAATCCGGGGAGCTGTTTTTT | CASSGQPGKSGELFF
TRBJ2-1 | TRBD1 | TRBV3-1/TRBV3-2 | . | TGTGCCAGCAGCTACGGACTGTCTGGGACAGGGGGCTACAATGAGCAGTTCTTC | CASSYGLSGTGGYNEQFF
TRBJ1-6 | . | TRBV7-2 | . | TGTGCCAGCAGCCCTATTACAGGGAGCAACTCACCCCTCCACTTT | CASSPITGSNSPLHF
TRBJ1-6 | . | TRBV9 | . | TGTGCCAGCAGCTTGGAGGGAGGGAATTATAATTCACCCCTCCACTTT | CASSLEGGNYNSPLHF
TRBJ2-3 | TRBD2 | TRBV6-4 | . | TGTGCCAGCAGGTTGGGAGCGGGGGGGTTTCCAGATACGCAGTATTTT | CASRLGAGGFPDTQYF
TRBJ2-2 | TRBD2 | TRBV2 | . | TGTGCCAGCAATCAACTAGCGGGGGCGAACACCGGGGAGCTGTTTTTT | CASNQLAGANTGELFF
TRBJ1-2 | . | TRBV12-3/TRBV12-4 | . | TGTGCCAGCAGCCTCAGCGGGGCACGGGGCTACACCTTC | CASSLSGARGYTF
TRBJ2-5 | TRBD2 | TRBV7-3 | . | TGTGCCAGCAGCTCCCTAGCGGGGGCCCCCCAAGAGACCCAGTACTTC | CASSSLAGAPQETQYF
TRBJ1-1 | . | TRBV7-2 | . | TGTGCCAGCAGCTTACTCGGGGATCGCACTGAAGCTTTCTTT | CASSLLGDRTEAFF
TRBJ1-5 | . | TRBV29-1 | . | TGCAGCGTTAGGGGGACGGGGAATCAGCCCCAGCATTTT | CSVRGTGNQPQHF
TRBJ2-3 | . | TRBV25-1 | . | TGTGCCAGCAGTCCGGGGAGCACAGATACGCAGTATTTT | CASSPGSTDTQYF
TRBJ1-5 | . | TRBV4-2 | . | TGTGCCAGCAGTTGGGGGGGCATGAGCAATCAGCCCCAGCATTTT | CASSWGGMSNQPQHF
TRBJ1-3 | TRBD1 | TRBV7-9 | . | TGTGCCAGCAGCCCAAGGACAGGGGTGGGAAACACCATATATTTT | CASSPRTGVGNTIYF
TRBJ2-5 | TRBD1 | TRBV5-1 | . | TGCGCCAGCAGCTGGGACAGGGGGCGGATAAGGCAAGAGACCCAGTACTTC | CASSWDRGRIRQETQYF
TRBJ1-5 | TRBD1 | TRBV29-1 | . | TGCAGCGTGCGCAGGGGGCGCGATCAGCCCCAGCATTTT | CSVRRGRDQPQHF
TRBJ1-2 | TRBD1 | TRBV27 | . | TGTGCCAGCATAATGGGACAGGGGGTTTTTGGCTACACCTTC | CASIMGQGVFGYTF
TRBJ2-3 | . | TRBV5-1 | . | TGCGCCAGCAGCTTGGAACAGAGCACAGATACGCAGTATTTT | CASSLEQSTDTQYF
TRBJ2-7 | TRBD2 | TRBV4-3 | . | TGCGCCAGCAGCCAAGGGCTAGCGGGGAACGAGCAGTACTTC | CASSQGLAGNEQYF
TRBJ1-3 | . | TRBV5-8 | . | TGTGCCAGCAGCTTGGGGACAGCCTCTGGAAACACCATATATTTT | CASSLGTASGNTIYF
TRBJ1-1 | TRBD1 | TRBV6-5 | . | TGTGCCAGCAGGACGGGACAGGGGTTTGAAGCTTTCTTT | CASRTGQGFEAFF
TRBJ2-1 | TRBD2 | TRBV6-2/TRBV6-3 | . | TGTGCCAGCAGTCCCGGACTAGCGGGGGAAAATGAGCAGTTCTTC | CASSPGLAGENEQFF
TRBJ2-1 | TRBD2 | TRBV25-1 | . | TGTGCCAGCAACGCCAGAACTAGCGGGGGAAACTACAATGAGCAGTTCTTC | CASNARTSGGNYNEQFF
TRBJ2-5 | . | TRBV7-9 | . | TGTGCCAGCAGCCAACAAGAGACCCAGTACTTC | CASSQQETQYF
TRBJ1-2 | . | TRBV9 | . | TGTGCCAGCAGCCCCACAGGAGGGAATGGCTACACCTTC | CASSPTGGNGYTF
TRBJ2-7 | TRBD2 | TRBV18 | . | TGTGCCAGCTCACCACGGGGACTAGCGGGGGAAAGCTCCTACGAGCAGTACTTC | CASSPRGLAGESSYEQYF
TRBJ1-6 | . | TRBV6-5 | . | TGTGCCAGCAGTTACTACAGGGATGGTTCACCCCTCCACTTT | CASSYYRDGSPLHF
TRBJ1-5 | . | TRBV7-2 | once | TGTGCCAGCAGCTTAAGGGGCGGGAGGCCCCAGCATTTT | CASSLRGGRPQHF
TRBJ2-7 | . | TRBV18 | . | TGTGCCAGCTCACCACCGGGGGGGCAGGGTCCTCGCTACGAGCAGTACTTC | CASSPPGGQGPRYEQYF
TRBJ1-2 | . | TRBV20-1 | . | TGCAGTGCAGCGACGGACTATGGCTACACCTTC | CSAATDYGYTF
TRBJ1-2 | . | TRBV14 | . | TGTGCCAGCAGCCAAGTTCGACAGCAAGGCTACACCTTC | CASSQVRQQGYTF
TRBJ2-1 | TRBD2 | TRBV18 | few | TGTGCCAGCTCACGGAGGACTAGCGGGGATTACAATGAGCAGTTCTTC | CASSRRTSGDYNEQFF
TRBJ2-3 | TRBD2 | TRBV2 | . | TGTGCCAGCAGTAGAACTAGCGGGGGAACAGATACGCAGTATTTT | CASSRTSGGTDTQYF
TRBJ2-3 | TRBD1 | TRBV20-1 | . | TGCAGTGCTAGTCCCGCCCTGGGACAGATAACTTCAGATACGCAGTATTTT | CSASPALGQITSDTQYF
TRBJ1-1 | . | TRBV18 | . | TGTGCCAGCTCACCAGGTCCAGGAATGAACACTGAAGCTTTCTTT | CASSPGPGMNTEAFF
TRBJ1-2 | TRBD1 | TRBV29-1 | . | TGCAGCGTTGAGCTTGGGTCAGGGGGCAGGAATGGCTACACCTTC | CSVELGSGGRNGYTF
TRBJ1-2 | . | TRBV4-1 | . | TGCGCCAGCAGCCAGCTGTCCCAGAATATCTATGGCTACACCTTC | CASSQLSQNIYGYTF
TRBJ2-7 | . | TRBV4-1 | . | TGCGCCAGCAGCCAAGAGAGTAGCTACGAGCAGTACTTC | CASSQESSYEQYF
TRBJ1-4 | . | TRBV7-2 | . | TGTGCCAGCAGCTTAAACAGGGTTAATGAAAAACTGTTTTTT | CASSLNRVNEKLFF
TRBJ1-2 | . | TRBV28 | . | TGTGCCAGTGTCCCCGGGGGGACATCACATGGCTACACCTTC | CASVPGGTSHGYTF
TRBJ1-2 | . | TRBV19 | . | TGTGCCAGTAGTATACGGAGGCTGGGGGGCTACACCTTC | CASSIRRLGGYTF
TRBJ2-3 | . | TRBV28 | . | TGTGCCAGCAGTTTAAATAAAGATACGCAGTATTTT | CASSLNKDTQYF
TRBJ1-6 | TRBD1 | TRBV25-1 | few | TGTGCCAGCAGTGAAACAGGGGGCCGTTCACCCCTCCACTTT | CASSETGGRSPLHF